A selection of T cell receptor beta chains follows, all from one sample in a study of T cell repertoires in cytomegalovirus infection. TCRdb used MiXCR to reprocess the reads, holding one entry per CDR3 protein. The sample has about 360,000 distinct CDR3 sequences; approximately 18% are singletons. Sequenced input: PBMCs. The receptors were sampled from a human donor in good health (CMV status not recorded). Some clones in this sample may be carry-over from other donors' samples. The CDR3 runs from the conserved cysteine through the conserved F or W. The order of the fields is V gene, clone size, D gene, CDR3 length, J gene, CDR3 DNA, CDR3 protein. D genes are given only for firm matches. A row's size may be missing; if present it is once, few, many or a size class.

TRBV19	NA	NA	11	TRBJ1-1	TGTGCCAGTAAGCAAGAAGTTGAAGCTTTCTTT	CASKQEVEAFF
TRBV7-2	NA	NA	14	TRBJ1-1	TGTGCCAGCAGCCGAGGCAGGGAATACACTGAAGCTTTCTTT	CASSRGREYTEAFF
TRBV7-7	many	TRBD2	15	TRBJ2-1	TGTGCCAGCAGCCCCGGGGGGGCCACCTACAATGAGCAGTTCTTC	CASSPGGATYNEQFF
TRBV10-2	many	NA	14	TRBJ1-5	TGCGCCAGCAGTCGCGGGACGGGAAATCAGCCCCAGCATTTT	CASSRGTGNQPQHF
TRBV6-1	many	TRBD1	20	TRBJ2-4	TGTGCCAGCAGTGAACCGAGACAGGGGGCACGATTACTAGCCAAAAACATTCAGTACTTC	CASSEPRQGARLLAKNIQYF
TRBV7-9	many	NA	13	TRBJ2-5	TGTGCCAGCAGCTTGGAGGGCTGGGAGACCCAGTACTTC	CASSLEGWETQYF
TRBV12-3/TRBV12-4	NA	TRBD2	15	TRBJ2-1	TGTGCCAGCAGACCAACAGCGGGAGTTATCGATGAGCAGTTCTTC	CASRPTAGVIDEQFF
TRBV5-1	few	NA	13	TRBJ2-5	TGCGCCAGCAGCTTGGTTTTTGGGGAGACCCAGTACTTC	CASSLVFGETQYF
TRBV18	NA	NA	12	TRBJ1-1	TGTGCCAGCTCACCCACAGATATTGAAGCTTTCTTT	CASSPTDIEAFF
TRBV29-1	NA	NA	16	TRBJ2-1	TGCAGCGTTGACAGGCGGGGATGGGGCTCCTACAATGAGCAGTTCTTC	CSVDRRGWGSYNEQFF
TRBV11-1	NA	TRBD1	14	TRBJ2-1	TGTGCCAGCAGCTTAGACAGGGGCTTCAATGAGCAGTTCTTC	CASSLDRGFNEQFF
TRBV2	many	TRBD1	15	TRBJ2-7	TGTGCCAGCAGTGATTCGGGACAGGAGAGCTACGAGCAGTACTTC	CASSDSGQESYEQYF
TRBV6-2/TRBV6-3	NA	TRBD2	17	TRBJ2-2	TGTGCCAGCAGCACGCCGGGACTAGCGGCGAACACCGGGGAGCTGTTTTTT	CASSTPGLAANTGELFF
TRBV5-1	once	NA	12	TRBJ2-3	TGCGCCAGCAGCATACTCACAGATACGCAGTATTTT	CASSILTDTQYF
TRBV20-1	NA	TRBD1	16	TRBJ1-2	TGCAGTGCTAGTCCCCCAGGACAGGGGGCTAACTATGGCTACACCTTC	CSASPPGQGANYGYTF
TRBV5-1	few	TRBD1	16	TRBJ1-4	TGCGCCAGCAGCTCCGGGACAGCCTTCGACTGGGAAAAACTGTTTTTT	CASSSGTAFDWEKLFF
TRBV4-2	NA	TRBD2	16	TRBJ2-3	TGTGCCAGCAGCCATCCGAGCGGGGGGGCTGCAGATACGCAGTATTTT	CASSHPSGGAADTQYF
TRBV7-2	many	NA	14	TRBJ1-1	TGTGCCAGCAGCTTAGAGGGGCTGGGCACTGAAGCTTTCTTT	CASSLEGLGTEAFF
TRBV7-6	many	NA	15	TRBJ2-1	TGTGCCAGCAGCTTAGAAGCGCCAGGTAACGATGAGCAGTTCTTC	CASSLEAPGNDEQFF
TRBV4-1	many	TRBD1	13	TRBJ2-7	TGCGCCAGCAGCCAAGAAAGGGACAGGGGCAAGTACTTC	CASSQERDRGKYF
TRBV29-1	NA	NA	13	TRBJ2-7	TGCAGCGTTGAAGGGGTACAGACCTACGAGCAGTACTTC	CSVEGVQTYEQYF
TRBV11-2	few	TRBD2	14	TRBJ2-1	TGTGCCAGCAGCTTAGGAGCGGGACGCAATGAGCAGTTCTTC	CASSLGAGRNEQFF
TRBV5-1	few	NA	13	TRBJ2-7	TGCGCCAGCAGCTTTGGACAGAACTACGAGCAGTACTTC	CASSFGQNYEQYF
TRBV6-2/TRBV6-3	few	TRBD2	11	TRBJ2-7	TGTGCCAGCAGTTGGACTAGCGAGCAGTACTTC	CASSWTSEQYF
TRBV30	NA	TRBD1	14	TRBJ1-4	TGTGCCTGGAGTGTCCGGGACAGGGTTGAAAAACTGTTTTTT	CAWSVRDRVEKLFF
TRBV19	NA	TRBD1	11	TRBJ2-5	TGTGCCAGTAGTGACCGGGACAGGGGATACTTC	CASSDRDRGYF
TRBV5-5	NA	NA	14	TRBJ1-1	TGTGCCAGCAGCTCGGCACAGGAGAACACTGAAGCTTTCTTT	CASSSAQENTEAFF
TRBV4-3	many	TRBD1	17	TRBJ2-7	TGCGCCAGCAGCCCTTCGACAGGGGTTGTTTTCGGGTACGAGCAGTACTTC	CASSPSTGVVFGYEQYF
TRBV18	NA	NA	15	TRBJ1-2	TGTGCCAGCTCACCACCGACAGGAGCTAACTATGGCTACACCTTC	CASSPPTGANYGYTF
TRBV5-8	few	NA	15	TRBJ2-3	TGTGCCAGCAGCGCGCCTGGGGGAGCGACCCATACGCAGTATTTT	CASSAPGGATHTQYF
TRBV7-2	many	NA	14	TRBJ1-1	TGTGCCAGCAGCTTCTATGCGGGGAACACTGAAGCTTTCTTT	CASSFYAGNTEAFF
TRBV2	many	TRBD2	14	TRBJ2-3	TGTGCCAGCACCACGACTCCGCTAGCGGTCACGCAGTATTTT	CASTTTPLAVTQYF
TRBV5-5	few	NA	14	TRBJ1-4	TGTGCCAGCACCGCGACAGTAACTAATGAAAAACTGTTTTTT	CASTATVTNEKLFF